The TCR beta chain under discussion was sequenced for a study of shared clonotypes between healthy human individuals. Across the study: Per donor, CD8 memory used one plate, CD8 naive used two, CD4 memory used three and CD4 naive used three. Study results and limitations: In the sorted subsets, rarefaction showed sequencing was incomplete despite large depth.

The CDR3 runs 14 residues. J was trimmed by 7 bases and V by 4 bases; bases with no gene match: 8. Germline V gene lookup returns CDR1 KGHSH and CDR2 LQKENI. Concerning this clone itself: Antigen: not known.

Assay runs were performed at deep level. The data were produced by immunoSEQ multiplex PCR, yet TCRdb's version contains in-frame clones alone and is incomplete. The table includes about 2.4 million clones, around nine tenths detected once. Sequencing used naive CD4+ T cells sorted from blood. Subset indicated: CD45RA+ positively selected. J is TRBJ2-7 and V is TRBV18; 9 bases fit TRBD1. The clonotype was recovered from a man younger than 35 in good health. CDR3 in amino acids: CASSLGDREKEQYF. CDR3 nucleotides: TGTGCCAGCTCACTTGGGGACAGGGAAAAAGAGCAGTACTTC.